The table lists the clone carrying this T cell receptor (beta chain) with a few counts. Germline V gene sequence: CDR1 SGHTA, CDR2 FQGNSA. V was shortened by 5 bases and J by 7 bases, with 9 bases between the two germline ends. The CDR3 totals 11 residues. This entry is derived from a study of control samples from healthy donors and cancer patients. Clones were read by immunoSEQ multiplex PCR, and TCRdb kept only the in-frame ones, dropping some. This sample has some 37,000 clones, with 92% found just once. The specimen was blood. V is TRBV7-2 and J is TRBJ2-7; D remains ambiguous. The TCR originated in a woman between 50 and 59 years old in good health. For the CDR3, the DNA is TGTGCCAGCAGCCCTCCCGGGGAGCAGTACTTC. The encoded protein is CASSPPGEQYF.